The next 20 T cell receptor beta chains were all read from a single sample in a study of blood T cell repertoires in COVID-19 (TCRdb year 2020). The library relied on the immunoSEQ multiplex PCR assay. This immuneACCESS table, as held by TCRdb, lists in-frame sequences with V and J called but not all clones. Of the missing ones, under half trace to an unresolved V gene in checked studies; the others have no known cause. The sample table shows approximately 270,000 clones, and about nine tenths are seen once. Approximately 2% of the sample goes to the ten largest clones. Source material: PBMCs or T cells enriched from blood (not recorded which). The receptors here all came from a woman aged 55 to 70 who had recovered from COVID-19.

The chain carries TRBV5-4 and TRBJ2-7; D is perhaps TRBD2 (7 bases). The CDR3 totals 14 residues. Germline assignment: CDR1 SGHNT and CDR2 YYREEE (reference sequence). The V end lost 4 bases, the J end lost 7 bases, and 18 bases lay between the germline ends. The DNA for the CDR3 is TGTGCCAGCAGCATACAAAGGGGGGGTAGGGAGCAGTACTTC. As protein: CASSIQRGGREQYF.

CDR3 in DNA: TGTGCCAGCAGCCAAGCCCTTAGTAGCGGGGGTTCCAATGAGCAGTTCTTC. Translating it yields CASSQALSSGGSNEQFF. J is TRBJ2-1 and V is TRBV3-1 (or the pseudogene TRBV3-2); the match to TRBD2 covers 9 bases. V gave up 1 base and J gave up 6 bases; unmatched junction bases: 10. This CDR3 region has 17 residues. Germline V gene data show CDR1 as LGHDT and CDR2 as YNNKEL (reference sequence).

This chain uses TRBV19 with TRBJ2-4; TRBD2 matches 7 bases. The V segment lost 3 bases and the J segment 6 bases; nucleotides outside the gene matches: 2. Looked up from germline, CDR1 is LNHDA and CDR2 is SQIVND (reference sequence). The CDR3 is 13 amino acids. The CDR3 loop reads CASSISGGNIQYF. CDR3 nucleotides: TGTGCCAGTAGTATTTCGGGAGGAAACATTCAGTACTTC.

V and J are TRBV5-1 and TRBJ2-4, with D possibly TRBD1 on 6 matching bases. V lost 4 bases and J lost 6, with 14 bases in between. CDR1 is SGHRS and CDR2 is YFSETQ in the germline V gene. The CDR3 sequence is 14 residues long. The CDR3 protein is CASSPQGQLNIQYF. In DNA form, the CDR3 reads TGCGCCAGCAGCCCGCAAGGACAGTTAAACATTCAGTACTTC.

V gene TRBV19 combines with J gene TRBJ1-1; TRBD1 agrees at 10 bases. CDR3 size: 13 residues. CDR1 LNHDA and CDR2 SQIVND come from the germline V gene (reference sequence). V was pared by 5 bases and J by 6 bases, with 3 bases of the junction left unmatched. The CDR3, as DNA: TGTGCCAGTAGTCAAGGACAGGGGGCTGAAGCTTTCTTT. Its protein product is CASSQGQGAEAFF. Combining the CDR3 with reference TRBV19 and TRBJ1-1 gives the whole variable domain DGGITQSPKYLFRKEGQNVTLSCEQNLNHDAMYWYRQDPGQGLRLIYYSQIVNDFQKGDIAEGYSVSREKKESFPLTVTSAQKNPTAFYLCASSQGQGAEAFFGQGTRLTVV.

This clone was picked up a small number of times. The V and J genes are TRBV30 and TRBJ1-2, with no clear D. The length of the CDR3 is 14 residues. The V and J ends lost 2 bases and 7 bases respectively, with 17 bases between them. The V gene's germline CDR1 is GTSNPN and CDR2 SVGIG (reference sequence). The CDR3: CAWSTGRGVVGYTF. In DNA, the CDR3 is TGTGCCTGGAGTACCGGACGGGGAGTGGTTGGCTACACCTTC.

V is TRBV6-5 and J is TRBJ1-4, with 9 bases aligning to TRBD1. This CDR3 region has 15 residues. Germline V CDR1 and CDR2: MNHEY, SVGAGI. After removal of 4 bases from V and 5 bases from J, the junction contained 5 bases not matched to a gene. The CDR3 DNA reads TGTGCCAGCAGTTCGTCCGGGACAGGGAATGAAAAACTGTTTTTT. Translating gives CASSSSGTGNEKLFF.

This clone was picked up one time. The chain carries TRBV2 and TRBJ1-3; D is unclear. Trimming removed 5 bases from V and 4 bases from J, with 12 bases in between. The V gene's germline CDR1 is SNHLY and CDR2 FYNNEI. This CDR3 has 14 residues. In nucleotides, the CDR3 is TGTGCCAGCAGTAGACAATTCTCCGGAAACACCATATATTTT. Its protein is CASSRQFSGNTIYF.

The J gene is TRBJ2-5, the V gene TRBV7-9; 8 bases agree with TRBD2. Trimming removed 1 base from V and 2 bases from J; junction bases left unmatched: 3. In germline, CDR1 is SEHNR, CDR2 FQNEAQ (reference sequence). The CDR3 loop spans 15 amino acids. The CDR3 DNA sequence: TGTGCCAGCAGCTTAGGCACGGGGGGGCAAGAGACCCAGTACTTC. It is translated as CASSLGTGGQETQYF. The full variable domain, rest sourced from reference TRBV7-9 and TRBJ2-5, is DTGVSQNPRHKITKRGQNVTFRCDPISEHNRLYWYRQTLGQGPEFLTYFQNEAQLEKSRLLSDRFSAERPKGSFSTLEIQRTEQGDSAMYLCASSLGTGGQETQYFGPGTRLLVL.

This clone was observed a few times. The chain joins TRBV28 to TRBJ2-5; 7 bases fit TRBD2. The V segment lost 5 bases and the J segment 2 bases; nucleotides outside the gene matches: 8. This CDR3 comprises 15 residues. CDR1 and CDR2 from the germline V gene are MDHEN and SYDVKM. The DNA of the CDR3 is TGTGCCAGCAGTCTCGGGACTACCCAGCAAGAGACCCAGTACTTC. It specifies CASSLGTTQQETQYF.

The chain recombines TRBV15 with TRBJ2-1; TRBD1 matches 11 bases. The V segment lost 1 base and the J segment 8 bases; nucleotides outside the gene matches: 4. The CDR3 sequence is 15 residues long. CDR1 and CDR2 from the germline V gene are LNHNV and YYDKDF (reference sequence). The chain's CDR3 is CATSRGTGGLDEQFF. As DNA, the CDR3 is TGTGCCACCAGCAGAGGGACAGGGGGCCTGGATGAGCAGTTCTTC. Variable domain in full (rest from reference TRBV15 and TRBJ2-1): DAMVIQNPRYQVTQFGKPVTLSCSQTLNHNVMYWYQQKSSQAPKLLFHYYDKDFNNEADTPDNFQSRRPNTSFCFLDIRSPGLGDTAMYLCATSRGTGGLDEQFFGPGTRLTVL.

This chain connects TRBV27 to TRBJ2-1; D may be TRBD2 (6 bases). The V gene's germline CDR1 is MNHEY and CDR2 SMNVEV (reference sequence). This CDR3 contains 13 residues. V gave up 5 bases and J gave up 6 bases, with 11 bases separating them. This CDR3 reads CASSAGLRNEQFF. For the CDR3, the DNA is TGTGCCAGCAGTGCGGGACTCCGCAATGAGCAGTTCTTC.

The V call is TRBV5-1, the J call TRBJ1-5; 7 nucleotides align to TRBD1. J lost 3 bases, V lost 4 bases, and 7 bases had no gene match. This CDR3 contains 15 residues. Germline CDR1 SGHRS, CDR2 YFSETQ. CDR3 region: CASSQTGQHNQPQHF. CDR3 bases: TGCGCCAGCAGCCAAACGGGACAGCACAATCAGCCCCAGCATTTT. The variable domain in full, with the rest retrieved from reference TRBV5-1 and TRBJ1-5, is KAGVTQTPRYLIKTRGQQVTLSCSPISGHRSVSWYQQTPGQGLQFLFEYFSETQRNKGNFPGRFSGRQFSNSRSEMNVSTLELGDSALYLCASSQTGQHNQPQHFGDGTRLSIL.

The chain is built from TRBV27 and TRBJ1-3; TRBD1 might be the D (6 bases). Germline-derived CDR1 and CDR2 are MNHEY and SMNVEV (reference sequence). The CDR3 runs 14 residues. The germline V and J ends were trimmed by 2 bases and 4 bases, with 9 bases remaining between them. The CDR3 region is CASSLDRYGNTIYF. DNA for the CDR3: TGTGCCAGCAGTTTAGACAGGTACGGAAACACCATATATTTT.

The CDR3 DNA reads as TGCGCCAGCAGCCAAGTTTCTACCGGGGAGCTGTTTTTT. This encodes CASSQVSTGELFF. The V call is TRBV4-1, the J call TRBJ2-2; D is unclear. The germline V and J ends were trimmed by 1 base and 5 bases, with 5 bases remaining between them. The CDR3 consists of 13 residues. From germline, CDR1 is MGHRA and CDR2 YSYEKL.

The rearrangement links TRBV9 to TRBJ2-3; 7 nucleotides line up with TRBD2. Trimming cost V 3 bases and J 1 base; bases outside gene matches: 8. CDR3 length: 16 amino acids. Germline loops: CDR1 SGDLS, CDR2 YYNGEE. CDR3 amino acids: CASSEPPLARTDTQYF. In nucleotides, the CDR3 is TGTGCCAGCAGCGAGCCCCCACTAGCGCGCACAGATACGCAGTATTTT.

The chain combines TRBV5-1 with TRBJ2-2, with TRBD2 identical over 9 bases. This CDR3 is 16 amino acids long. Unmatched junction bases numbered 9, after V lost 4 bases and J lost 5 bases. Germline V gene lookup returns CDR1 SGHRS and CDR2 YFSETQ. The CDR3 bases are TGCGCCAGCAGCCCCTCCGGGACTAGCTTTACCGGGGAGCTGTTTTTT. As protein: CASSPSGTSFTGELFF.

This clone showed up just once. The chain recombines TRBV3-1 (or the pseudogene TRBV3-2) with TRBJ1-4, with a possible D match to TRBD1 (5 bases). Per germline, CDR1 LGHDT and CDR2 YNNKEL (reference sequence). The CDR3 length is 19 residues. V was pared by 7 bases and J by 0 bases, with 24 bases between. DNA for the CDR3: TGTGCCAGCACCCCTGGGGCAGGGTCCTCCTTTGCAACTAATGAAAAACTGTTTTTT. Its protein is CASTPGAGSSFATNEKLFF.

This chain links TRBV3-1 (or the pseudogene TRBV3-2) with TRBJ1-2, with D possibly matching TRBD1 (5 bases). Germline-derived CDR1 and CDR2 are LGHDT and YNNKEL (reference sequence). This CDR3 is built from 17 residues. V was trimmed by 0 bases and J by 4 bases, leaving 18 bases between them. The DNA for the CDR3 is TGTGCCAGCAGCCAAGAGGGGCCTAGGGCGCGGGGCTATGGCTACACCTTC. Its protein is CASSQEGPRARGYGYTF.

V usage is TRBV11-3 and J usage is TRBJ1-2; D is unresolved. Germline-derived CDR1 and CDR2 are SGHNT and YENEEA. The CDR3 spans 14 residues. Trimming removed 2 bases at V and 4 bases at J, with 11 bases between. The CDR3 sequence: CASSLSGLLYGYTF. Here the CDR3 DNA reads TGTGCCAGCAGCTTATCTGGACTCCTCTATGGCTACACCTTC.